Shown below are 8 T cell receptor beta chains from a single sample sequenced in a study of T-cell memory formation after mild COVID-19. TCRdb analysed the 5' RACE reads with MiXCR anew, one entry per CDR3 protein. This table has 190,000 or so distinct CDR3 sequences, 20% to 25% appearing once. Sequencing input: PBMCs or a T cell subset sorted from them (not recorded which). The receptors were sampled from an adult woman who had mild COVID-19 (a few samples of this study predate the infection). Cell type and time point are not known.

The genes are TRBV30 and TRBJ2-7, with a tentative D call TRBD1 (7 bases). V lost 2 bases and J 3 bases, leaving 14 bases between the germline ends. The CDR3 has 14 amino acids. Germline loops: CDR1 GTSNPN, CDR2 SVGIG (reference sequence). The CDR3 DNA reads TGTGCCTGGAGTTGGACAGGAGGGGACTACGAGCAGTACTTC. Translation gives CAWSWTGGDYEQYF.

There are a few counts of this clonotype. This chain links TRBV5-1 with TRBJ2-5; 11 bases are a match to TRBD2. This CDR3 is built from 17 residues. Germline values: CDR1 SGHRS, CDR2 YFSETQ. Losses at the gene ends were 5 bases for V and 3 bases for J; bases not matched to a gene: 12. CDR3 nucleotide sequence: TGCGCCAGCAGACCTTTACTAGCGGGAGTAATTAAAGAGACCCAGTACTTC. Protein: CASRPLLAGVIKETQYF.

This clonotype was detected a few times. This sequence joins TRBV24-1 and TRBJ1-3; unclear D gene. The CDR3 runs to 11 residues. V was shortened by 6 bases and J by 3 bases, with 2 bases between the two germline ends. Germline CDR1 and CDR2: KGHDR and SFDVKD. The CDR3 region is CATSSGNTIYF. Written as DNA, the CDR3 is TGTGCCACCAGTAGTGGAAACACCATATATTTT.

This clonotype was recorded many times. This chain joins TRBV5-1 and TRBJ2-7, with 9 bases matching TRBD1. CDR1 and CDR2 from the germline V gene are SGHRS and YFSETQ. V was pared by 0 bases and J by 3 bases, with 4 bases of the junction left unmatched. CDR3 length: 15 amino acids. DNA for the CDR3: TGCGCCAGCAGCTTGGGTACAGGGGGCAACTACGAGCAGTACTTC. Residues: CASSLGTGGNYEQYF.

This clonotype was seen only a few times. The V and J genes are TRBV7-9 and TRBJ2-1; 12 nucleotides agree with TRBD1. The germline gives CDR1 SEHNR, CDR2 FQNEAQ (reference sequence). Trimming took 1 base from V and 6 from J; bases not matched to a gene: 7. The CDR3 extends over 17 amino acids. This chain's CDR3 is CASSLVPGQGAPNEQFF. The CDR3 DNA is TGTGCCAGCAGCTTAGTACCGGGACAGGGGGCCCCCAATGAGCAGTTCTTC.

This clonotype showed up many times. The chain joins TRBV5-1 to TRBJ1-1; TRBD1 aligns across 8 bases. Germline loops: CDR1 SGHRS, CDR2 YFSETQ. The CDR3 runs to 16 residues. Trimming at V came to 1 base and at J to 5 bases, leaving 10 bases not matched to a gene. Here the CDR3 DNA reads TGCGCCAGCAGCTTGACGACAACAGGGGGTACGACTGAAGCTTTCTTT. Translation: CASSLTTTGGTTEAFF.

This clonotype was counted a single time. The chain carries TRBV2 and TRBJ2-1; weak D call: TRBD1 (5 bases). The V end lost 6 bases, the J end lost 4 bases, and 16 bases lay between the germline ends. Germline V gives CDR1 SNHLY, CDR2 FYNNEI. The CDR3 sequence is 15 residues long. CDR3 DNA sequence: TGTGCCAGCAGCGTTGTGGGGCAGATTTACAATGAGCAGTTCTTC. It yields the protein CASSVVGQIYNEQFF.

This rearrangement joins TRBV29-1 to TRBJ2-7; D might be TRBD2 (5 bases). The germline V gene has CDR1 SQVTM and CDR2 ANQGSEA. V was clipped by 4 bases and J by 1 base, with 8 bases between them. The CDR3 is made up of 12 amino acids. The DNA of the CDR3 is TGCAGCGTTGTCGGGGTTTCCTACGAGCAGTACTTC. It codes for CSVVGVSYEQYF.